This is a list of T cell receptor beta chains from one sample in a study of graft-versus-host responses after intestinal transplantation. Clones were sequenced by immunoSEQ multiplex PCR, and TCRdb holds only the in-frame ones, with some missing. In the table there are 75,000 to 100,000 clones, about four fifths of which are singletons. The antigens of these receptors remain unknown. The sequencing here drew on unstimulated CD8+ T cells sorted from spleen or lymph node cells, taken before intestinal transplant. These receptor sequences come from a human donor who received an intestinal transplant. The CDR3 runs from the conserved cysteine through the conserved F or W. The D gene is left open where the match is weak. Clone size is shown for a subset of rows, as once, few, many or a class of expanded clone.

D	size	V	J	CDR3	DNA
NA	NA	TRBV15	TRBJ2-1	CATSRDQEGFDNEQFF	TGTGCCACCAGCAGAGATCAGGAGGGATTCGACAATGAGCAGTTCTTC
NA	NA	TRBV5-4	TRBJ1-5	CASSSGGMGNQPQHF	TGTGCCAGCAGCTCTGGAGGGATGGGCAATCAGCCCCAGCATTTT
NA	NA	TRBV27	TRBJ1-4	CASSSPTNEKLFF	TGTGCCAGCAGTTCGCCAACTAATGAAAAACTGTTTTTT
NA	NA	TRBV14	TRBJ2-7	CASSQGQDGYEQYF	TGTGCCAGCAGCCAAGGACAGGACGGCTACGAGCAGTACTTC
TRBD1	NA	TRBV28	TRBJ2-7	CASSFGSRDREYEQYF	TGTGCCAGCAGTTTTGGCTCCCGGGACAGAGAATACGAGCAGTACTTC
NA	NA	TRBV12-2	TRBJ2-3	CASRSTYSGGATDTQYF	TGTGCAAGTCGCTCAACCTATAGCGGGGGCGCCACAGATACGCAGTATTTT
TRBD1	once	TRBV7-2	TRBJ1-2	CASSLGGTGGDGYTF	TGTGCCAGCAGCTTAGGAGGGACAGGGGGCGATGGCTACACCTTC
TRBD1	few	TRBV5-4	TRBJ2-5	CASSLSGGQETQYF	TGTGCCAGCAGCTTGTCAGGGGGCCAGGAGACCCAGTACTTC
NA	NA	TRBV6-5	TRBJ2-5	CASSPVYFQETQYF	TGTGCCAGCAGCCCGGTGTACTTCCAAGAGACCCAGTACTTC
NA	NA	TRBV9	TRBJ1-6	CASSVEGSAINSPLHF	TGTGCCAGCAGCGTAGAGGGATCCGCGATTAATTCACCCCTCCACTTT
TRBD1	once	TRBV11-2	TRBJ2-3	CASNDRVADTQYF	TGTGCCAGCAACGACAGGGTCGCAGATACGCAGTATTTT
TRBD2	NA	TRBV5-1	TRBJ2-3	CASSPIGTSGGRSTDTQYF	TGCGCCAGCAGCCCCATAGGGACTAGCGGGGGCCGAAGCACAGATACGCAGTATTTT
NA	NA	TRBV7-8	TRBJ2-1	CASNLIESSYNEQFF	TGTGCCAGCAATCTCATCGAAAGCTCCTACAATGAGCAGTTCTTC
TRBD1	NA	TRBV9	TRBJ1-4	CASSVSEPYRDSPEKLFF	TGTGCCAGCAGCGTTTCAGAACCATACCGGGACAGCCCTGAAAAACTGTTTTTT
NA	NA	TRBV6-6	TRBJ1-2	CASSYSGSSNYGYTF	TGTGCCAGCAGTTACTCAGGCAGTTCTAACTATGGCTACACCTTC
NA	NA	TRBV5-1	TRBJ1-1	CASSLDRQNTEAFF	TGCGCCAGCAGCTTGGACAGGCAGAACACTGAAGCTTTCTTT
NA	few	TRBV6-5	TRBJ2-7	CASAPGSGAGVQYF	TGTGCCAGCGCCCCGGGGTCAGGGGCGGGAGTGCAGTACTTC
NA	NA	TRBV7-2	TRBJ1-6	CASSSRSPLHF	TGTGCCAGCAGCTCCCGTTCACCCCTCCACTTT
NA	once	TRBV7-2	TRBJ1-3	CASSLRDGGSGNTIYF	TGTGCCAGCAGCTTACGTGACGGAGGCTCTGGAAACACCATATATTTT
NA	NA	TRBV18	TRBJ2-7	CASSPVGSLSYEQYF	TGTGCCAGCTCACCTGTGGGTAGCCTCTCCTACGAGCAGTACTTC
TRBD1	NA	TRBV4-1	TRBJ1-1	CASSTDDLNRGLGTEAFF	TGCGCCAGCAGCACCGACGACCTCAACAGGGGCTTGGGGACTGAAGCTTTCTTT
NA	NA	TRBV6-5	TRBJ1-2	CASRGDATYGYTF	TGTGCCAGCAGGGGGGACGCGACCTATGGCTACACCTTC
TRBD1	NA	TRBV2	TRBJ2-3	CASSDPTGDITDTQYF	TGTGCCAGCAGTGACCCGACAGGGGATATCACAGATACGCAGTATTTT
TRBD1	NA	TRBV11-2	TRBJ2-5	CASSLHGDRGVEWAQYF	TGTGCCAGCAGCTTGCACGGGGACAGGGGGGTTGAATGGGCCCAGTACTTC
TRBD1	once	TRBV5-4	TRBJ2-7	CASNKGTGEVPYEQYF	TGTGCCAGCAACAAGGGGACAGGGGAAGTCCCCTACGAGCAGTACTTC
NA	NA	TRBV4-1	TRBJ2-3	CASSPVQGPDTQYF	TGCGCCAGCAGCCCAGTACAGGGTCCAGATACGCAGTATTTT
NA	NA	TRBV6-1	TRBJ2-6	CASSEHGANVLTF	TGTGCCAGCAGTGAACATGGGGCCAACGTCCTGACTTTC
NA	NA	TRBV29-1	TRBJ2-7	CSVEDFYEQYF	TGCAGCGTTGAAGATTTCTACGAGCAGTACTTC
NA	NA	TRBV2	TRBJ2-7	CASSEPYRPPYEQYF	TGTGCCAGCAGTGAGCCTTACAGGCCACCCTACGAGCAGTACTTC
NA	NA	TRBV19	TRBJ2-5	CASSGLEETQYF	TGTGCCAGCTCGGGACTGGAAGAGACCCAGTACTTC
NA	NA	TRBV6-6	TRBJ2-7	CASSLGHFSYEQYF	TGTGCCAGCAGCCTCGGACATTTCTCCTACGAGCAGTACTTC
NA	NA	TRBV7-6	TRBJ1-3	CASSLFDGGSGNTIYF	TGTGCCAGCAGCTTGTTCGACGGGGGCTCTGGAAACACCATATATTTT
NA	few	TRBV6-1	TRBJ2-7	CASLSGHEQYF	TGTGCCAGTTTGTCGGGGCACGAGCAGTACTTC
NA	NA	TRBV29-1	TRBJ2-1	CSVAGYNEQFF	TGCAGCGTTGCTGGGTACAATGAGCAGTTCTTC
NA	NA	TRBV13	TRBJ1-6	CASSSQGGSYNSPLHF	TGTGCCAGCAGCTCACAGGGAGGCTCCTATAATTCACCCCTCCACTTT
NA	NA	TRBV14	TRBJ1-1	CASSQAPLTEAFF	TGTGCCAGCAGCCAAGCCCCCTTGACTGAAGCTTTCTTT
NA	NA	TRBV7-9	TRBJ2-7	CASSPQFLYEQYF	TGTGCCAGCAGCCCCCAGTTCCTCTACGAGCAGTACTTC
TRBD1	NA	TRBV19	TRBJ1-5	CATTGDPVPNQPQHF	TGTGCCACCACAGGGGACCCAGTCCCAAATCAGCCCCAGCATTTT
NA	few	TRBV5-4	TRBJ2-2	CASSSPGLRTGELFF	TGTGCCAGCAGCTCCCCGGGACTTCGCACCGGGGAGCTGTTTTTT
NA	few	TRBV6-5	TRBJ2-7	CASSYSRGPRGEQYF	TGTGCCAGCAGTTACTCGAGAGGACCCCGAGGGGAGCAGTACTTC
NA	NA	TRBV7-6	TRBJ2-1	CASSLLRVGNEQFF	TGTGCCAGCAGCTTGCTGCGGGTTGGCAATGAGCAGTTCTTC
NA	NA	TRBV19	TRBJ2-1	CASSMLEGNEQFF	TGTGCCAGTAGTATGCTCGAAGGGAATGAGCAGTTCTTC
NA	NA	TRBV5-1	TRBJ1-6	CASSLLGPYYNSPLHF	TGCGCCAGCAGTCTGCTGGGGCCCTACTATAATTCACCCCTCCACTTT
NA	NA	TRBV4-1	TRBJ1-1	CASSQVQLMNTEAFF	TGCGCCAGCAGCCAGGTACAGCTTATGAACACTGAAGCTTTCTTT
TRBD2	NA	TRBV30	TRBJ2-3	CAWSDRAGFTDTQYF	TGTGCCTGGAGTGACCGAGCGGGGTTCACAGATACGCAGTATTTT
NA	NA	TRBV19	TRBJ1-1	CASSIARTMNTEAFF	TGTGCCAGTAGTATAGCGAGGACTATGAACACTGAAGCTTTCTTT
NA	NA	TRBV12-2	TRBJ1-2	CASRAPQAPRKTYGYTF	TGTGCAAGTCGCGCACCCCAGGCTCCACGAAAGACCTATGGCTACACCTTC
NA	NA	TRBV5-6	TRBJ2-5	CASSLAYGGLEETQYF	TGTGCCAGCAGCTTGGCCTACGGAGGGTTAGAAGAGACCCAGTACTTC
NA	NA	TRBV28	TRBJ1-3	CASSLVGFGNTIYF	TGTGCCAGCAGTTTAGTAGGGTTTGGAAACACCATATATTTT
NA	NA	TRBV4-1	TRBJ2-7	CASSPRWGSYEQYF	TGCGCCAGCAGCCCCCGGTGGGGCTCCTACGAGCAGTACTTC
NA	NA	TRBV7-9	TRBJ2-7	CASSPGNRAYEQYF	TGTGCCAGCAGCCCGGGCAACAGGGCCTACGAGCAGTACTTC
TRBD1	few	TRBV5-6	TRBJ1-3	CASSGGQGSSGNTIYF	TGTGCCAGCAGCGGGGGACAGGGAAGCTCTGGAAACACCATATATTTT
TRBD1	NA	TRBV6-1	TRBJ2-2	CASSGTGGAGELFF	TGTGCCAGCAGCGGGACAGGGGGGGCCGGGGAGCTGTTTTTT
NA	NA	TRBV7-6	TRBJ2-7	CASSLALAPWGEQYF	TGTGCCAGCAGCTTAGCGCTAGCTCCTTGGGGGGAGCAGTACTTC
NA	NA	TRBV2	TRBJ1-2	CASSEEGGFWNYGYTF	TGTGCCAGCAGTGAAGAGGGAGGGTTTTGGAACTATGGCTACACCTTC